The 29 T cell receptor beta chains below were found in one sample sequenced in a study of beta chain features in type 1 diabetes. Expressed TCRB transcripts got sequenced, as all isolated RNA was reverse transcribed. Measured with immunoSEQ multiplex PCR; TCRdb has only the in-frame clones, and not every one. Of under 300,000 clones detected, about 30% appear once; the ten largest clones hold 4%. Sample: central memory CD4+ T cells from blood. These receptor sequences come from a man between 25 and 39 years old in good health.

The chain is built from TRBV11-2 and TRBJ2-3, with 8 nucleotides matching TRBD2. V shed 2 bases and J 0 bases; nucleotides not matched to a gene: 4. The CDR3 runs to 16 residues. Germline-derived CDR1 and CDR2 are SGHAT and FQNNGV. CDR3 protein: CASSLMSSGSTDTQYF. The CDR3, as DNA: TGTGCCAGCAGCTTAATGTCTAGCGGGAGCACAGATACGCAGTATTTT.

This clone turned up a few times. V is TRBV7-8 and J is TRBJ2-5, with D possibly matching TRBD1 (6 bases). This CDR3 is built from 15 residues. Germline V gives CDR1 SGHVS, CDR2 FQNEAQ. With 4 bases removed from V and 2 bases from J, the gap between germline ends came to 14 bases. CDR3 in DNA: TGTGCCAGCAGCTCCCCCGGGACAACTCAAGAGACCCAGTACTTC. Its protein product is CASSSPGTTQETQYF.

This chain links TRBV6-1 with TRBJ2-3; D call uncertain. Trimming took 7 bases from V and 0 from J, leaving 5 bases between them. The CDR3 totals 12 residues. From germline, CDR1 is MNHNS and CDR2 SASEGT. The DNA for the CDR3 is TGTGCCAGCACTCCTAGCACAGATACGCAGTATTTT. Translation gives CASTPSTDTQYF.

This clone has more than one count but fewer than ten. J is TRBJ2-4 and V is TRBV29-1, with 11 bases matching TRBD2. The CDR3 extends over 17 amino acids. CDR1 SQVTM and CDR2 ANQGSEA come from the germline V gene. Trimming cost V 2 bases and J 2 bases; bases outside gene matches: 8. In nucleotides, the CDR3 is TGCAGCGTTGAAAGGGCGTTAGCGGGAGGGACCAAAAACATTCAGTACTTC. This codes for CSVERALAGGTKNIQYF.

This CDR3 reads CASSFAQGSNSPLHF. The CDR3 bases are TGTGCCAGCAGCTTCGCCCAGGGAAGTAATTCACCCCTCCACTTT. The J gene is TRBJ1-6, the V gene TRBV5-4; TRBD1 is a possible D gene (5 bases). Trimming pared 2 bases from V and 6 bases from J, leaving 12 bases between. The CDR3 is 15 residues long. The germline CDR1 and CDR2 sequences are SGHNT and YYREEE (reference sequence).

The chain recombines TRBV30 with TRBJ1-3; a weak D match, TRBD1 (6 bases). V was trimmed by 8 bases and J by 2 bases, leaving 13 bases between them. The germline gives CDR1 GTSNPN, CDR2 SVGIG (reference sequence). This CDR3 is built from 13 residues. CDR3 protein: CATSGVAGNTIYF. DNA for the CDR3: TGTGCCACTTCAGGGGTCGCTGGAAACACCATATATTTT.

This clone has just a few counts. V usage is TRBV29-1 and J usage is TRBJ2-5, with 13 bases aligning to TRBD2. The CDR3 covers 13 residues. After removal of 4 bases from V and 7 bases from J, the junction contained 3 bases not matched to a gene. Germline V lookup: CDR1 SQVTM, CDR2 ANQGSEA. Written as DNA, the CDR3 is TGCAGCGTTGGACTAGCGGGGGGAGGGACCCAGTACTTC. Its translation is CSVGLAGGGTQYF.

This clone was counted between two and nine times. The chain recombines TRBV5-1 with TRBJ2-3; 11 bases agree with TRBD1. V shed 4 bases, J shed 4 bases, and the junction held 8 bases outside the gene matches. The germline gives CDR1 SGHRS, CDR2 YFSETQ. This CDR3 comprises 16 residues. DNA for the CDR3: TGCGCCAGCAGCGAGAGGACAGGGGGCGTCGCAGATACGCAGTATTTT. Translating it yields CASSERTGGVADTQYF. The full variable domain, with the rest looked up from reference TRBV5-1 and TRBJ2-3, is KAGVTQTPRYLIKTRGQQVTLSCSPISGHRSVSWYQQTPGQGLQFLFEYFSETQRNKGNFPGRFSGRQFSNSRSEMNVSTLELGDSALYLCASSERTGGVADTQYFGPGTRLTVL.

The chain employs TRBV7-2 and TRBJ2-2; 10 nucleotides align to TRBD2. Germline lookup yields CDR1 SGHTA and CDR2 FQGNSA. V trimming: 3 bases; J trimming: 4 bases; junction bases outside the gene matches: 11. The CDR3 consists of 18 residues. CDR3 residues: CASSFAPLAGAVTGELFF. The CDR3 DNA reads as TGTGCCAGCAGCTTTGCCCCGCTAGCGGGAGCGGTCACCGGGGAGCTGTTTTTT.

Comment on this clone: One end of the junction fails to match germline, which may point to a read error. The chain carries TRBV30 and TRBJ1-6; D call uncertain. Germline assignment: CDR1 GTSNPN and CDR2 SVGIG (reference sequence). The CDR3 covers 13 residues. The CDR3 bases are TGTGCCTGGAGTGGTGGGTTCAATTCACCCTTCCACTTT. Amino acids: CAWSGGFNSPFHF.

There are a few counts of this clone. CDR3: CASSQTPGHGTGELFF. The CDR3 nucleotides read TGCGCCAGCAGCCAGACGCCGGGACATGGTACCGGGGAGCTGTTTTTT. The rearrangement uses TRBV4-3 and TRBJ2-2, with D maybe TRBD1 (6 bases). The CDR3 is 16 amino acids. Per germline, CDR1 LGHNA and CDR2 YSLEER. Trimming left V 3 bases short and J 5 bases short, with 16 bases between.

This clone appeared once. Other DNA sequences within the sample encode an identical CDR3. This chain connects TRBV9 to TRBJ2-1; 7 nucleotides align to TRBD1. Trimming took 4 bases from V and 2 from J; bases not matched to a gene: 6. Germline CDR1 is SGDLS and CDR2 is YYNGEE. The CDR3 is 15 amino acids. The CDR3 protein is CASSPRDRAYNEQFF. The CDR3 coding sequence is TGTGCCAGCAGCCCCCGTGACAGGGCCTACAATGAGCAGTTCTTC.

The rearrangement links TRBV10-3 to TRBJ1-5, with TRBD1 matching over 7 bases. This CDR3 has 14 residues. Germline trimming cut 11 bases from V and 0 bases from J; bases unmatched to any gene: 7. CDR1 and CDR2 from the germline V gene are ENHRY and SYGVKD. DNA for the CDR3: TGTGCCGCCGCAGGGACAGATAGCAATCAGCCCCAGCATTTT. It translates to CAAAGTDSNQPQHF.

This clone was seen a single time. The chain uses TRBV30 and TRBJ1-6; perhaps TRBD1 as D (6 bases). The CDR3 loop spans 13 amino acids. Trimming cost V 4 bases and J 8 bases, with 12 bases left between them. Germline assignment: CDR1 GTSNPN and CDR2 SVGIG (reference sequence). CDR3 sequence: CAWTGARDSPLHF. CDR3 bases: TGTGCCTGGACAGGGGCAAGGGATTCACCCCTCCACTTT.

CDR3 coding DNA: TGTGCCAGCAGTTACTTGAACACCGGGGAGCTGTTTTTT. Its translation is CASSYLNTGELFF. V usage is TRBV6-6 and J usage is TRBJ2-2, with unresolved D. The CDR3 loop spans 13 amino acids. CDR1 and CDR2 (germline): MNHNY, SVGAGI (reference sequence). Trimming removed 1 base from V and 1 base from J, with 1 base in between.

The chain recombines TRBV19 with TRBJ2-7, with D maybe TRBD2 (5 bases). There are 14 residues in the CDR3. V was clipped by 4 bases and J by 6 bases, with 16 bases between them. The germline CDR1 and CDR2 sequences are LNHDA and SQIVND (reference sequence). The CDR3 here is CASSTDSAFREQYF. The CDR3 nucleotides are TGTGCCAGTAGTACGGACTCAGCGTTTCGCGAGCAGTACTTC.

This clone has just a few counts. The rearrangement uses TRBV5-1 and TRBJ1-1; D uncertain. Per germline, CDR1 SGHRS and CDR2 YFSETQ. There are 14 residues in the CDR3. With 0 bases removed from V and 7 bases from J, the gap between germline ends came to 13 bases. The CDR3 spells CASSLAGLIGEAFF. CDR3 bases: TGCGCCAGCAGCTTGGCCGGGCTGATCGGTGAAGCTTTCTTT.

V gene TRBV7-2 combines with J gene TRBJ2-1; perhaps D is TRBD1 or TRBD2 (5 bases each). V gave up 2 bases and J gave up 2 bases, with 13 bases separating them. Germline V lookup: CDR1 SGHTA, CDR2 FQGNSA. This CDR3 has 16 residues. Written as DNA, the CDR3 is TGTGCCAGCAGCTTAACGGGACCCCCGCCCTACAATGAGCAGTTCTTC. It yields the protein CASSLTGPPPYNEQFF.

The table lists this clone with a few counts. The chain couples TRBV7-9 to TRBJ1-5; perhaps TRBD1 as D (6 bases). The CDR3 is 13 amino acids. Between the trimmed V and J ends, which lost 5 bases and 5 bases, there was a span of 10 bases. CDR1 and CDR2 (germline): SEHNR, FQNEAQ (reference sequence). CDR3 sequence (DNA): TGTGCCAGCAGCCTGCAGGGGTATCAGCCCCAGCATTTT. This sequence encodes CASSLQGYQPQHF. The full variable domain, its missing parts supplied by reference TRBV7-9 and TRBJ1-5, is DTGVSQNPRHKITKRGQNVTFRCDPISEHNRLYWYRQTLGQGPEFLTYFQNEAQLEKSRLLSDRFSAERPKGSFSTLEIQRTEQGDSAMYLCASSLQGYQPQHFGDGTRLSIL.

V gene TRBV19 combines with J gene TRBJ2-3, with no clear D. Trimming took off 3 bases at V and 5 bases at J, with 9 bases between the two ends. Germline V CDR1 and CDR2: LNHDA, SQIVND (reference sequence). This CDR3 is built from 13 residues. CDR3 DNA: TGTGCCAGTAGTATGACGGTGGAAGATACGCAGTATTTT. Protein: CASSMTVEDTQYF.

This chain joins TRBV7-9 and TRBJ2-7; possibly TRBD2 for D (6 bases). Trimming pared 2 bases from V and 0 bases from J, leaving 11 bases between. The CDR3 is made up of 15 amino acids. CDR1 and CDR2 (germline): SEHNR, FQNEAQ (reference sequence). CDR3 amino acids: CASSLTGLISYEQYF. Here the CDR3 DNA reads TGTGCCAGCAGCTTAACGGGACTGATCTCCTACGAGCAGTACTTC. Looking up the rest from reference TRBV7-9 and TRBJ2-7 gives the full variable domain: DTGVSQNPRHKITKRGQNVTFRCDPISEHNRLYWYRQTLGQGPEFLTYFQNEAQLEKSRLLSDRFSAERPKGSFSTLEIQRTEQGDSAMYLCASSLTGLISYEQYFGPGTRLTVT.

The CDR3 nucleotides are TGTGCCAGCAGCTTAGAGCAGGGACTAGCGGAGACCCAGTACTTC. This codes for CASSLEQGLAETQYF. The chain joins TRBV7-9 to TRBJ2-5; the match to TRBD2 covers 10 bases. The CDR3 covers 15 residues. Trimming at V came to 1 base and at J to 5 bases, leaving 4 bases not matched to a gene. The germline CDR1 and CDR2 sequences are SEHNR and FQNEAQ (reference sequence).

This clone appeared a few times. The genes are TRBV6-5 and TRBJ2-7; tentatively, D is TRBD1 (5 bases). Looked up from germline, CDR1 is MNHEY and CDR2 is SVGAGI. The CDR3 runs 12 residues. V lost 9 bases to trimming and J lost 6 bases, with 15 bases between them. The CDR3 DNA sequence: TGTGCCAGGTCAAAGGGGCTTGCCGAGCAGTACTTC. Its protein product is CARSKGLAEQYF.

This clone was detected only a few times. The rearrangement uses TRBV7-2 and TRBJ2-3; D unclear. Germline V gene lookup returns CDR1 SGHTA and CDR2 FQGNSA. CDR3 length equals 14 residues. V was cut by 2 bases and J by 3 bases, with 9 bases left in between. The CDR3: CASSLRQQTDTQYF. DNA of the CDR3: TGTGCCAGCAGCTTAAGGCAGCAGACAGATACGCAGTATTTT.

The chain joins TRBV11-2 to TRBJ2-1; tentatively, D is TRBD1 or TRBD2 (6 bases each). This CDR3 comprises 15 residues. The V end was cut by 8 bases, the J end by 3 bases, with 17 bases between. The V gene's germline CDR1 is SGHAT and CDR2 FQNNGV. DNA for the CDR3: TGTGCCAGCCGAGAGGGGGGAAGTAGCTACAATGAGCAGTTCTTC. Translation: CASREGGSSYNEQFF.

This clone was counted ten times or more. Distinct nucleotide sequences in the sample also encode this CDR3. The chain is built from TRBV2 and TRBJ2-7; TRBD1 is a possible D gene (5 bases). CDR1 SNHLY and CDR2 FYNNEI come from the germline V gene. The V end was cut by 6 bases, the J end by 2 bases, with 14 bases between. The CDR3 is 14 residues long. The CDR3 spells CASRGQGRTYEQYF. DNA of the CDR3: TGTGCCAGCAGAGGGCAGGGCCGGACCTACGAGCAGTACTTC.

With respect to this clone: Other nucleotide sequences in the sample specify the same CDR3. The chain uses TRBV7-2 and TRBJ2-2; D is ambiguous. Germline assignment: CDR1 SGHTA and CDR2 FQGNSA. This CDR3 has 15 amino acids. V was trimmed by 2 bases and J by 2 bases, leaving 9 bases between them. The CDR3 loop is CASSLSQVNTGELFF. The CDR3, as DNA: TGTGCCAGCAGCTTATCGCAGGTTAACACCGGGGAGCTGTTTTTT.

V usage is TRBV5-1 and J usage is TRBJ2-7; no clear D gene. The CDR3 is made up of 14 amino acids. Trimming left V 0 bases short and J 6 bases short, with 13 bases between. Germline CDR1 reads SGHRS; CDR2 reads YFSETQ. The CDR3 sequence: CASSLEAPSVEQYF. In DNA, the CDR3 is TGCGCCAGCAGCTTGGAGGCCCCTTCTGTCGAGCAGTACTTC.

The sample holds a few counts of this clone. This rearrangement joins TRBV7-2 to TRBJ2-7; 7 nucleotides match TRBD2. The length of the CDR3 is 16 residues. After removal of 5 bases from V and 0 bases from J, the junction contained 10 bases not matched to a gene. The germline gives CDR1 SGHTA, CDR2 FQGNSA. The CDR3, as DNA: TGTGCCAGCAGCCCGCCCGGGACTACCAGCTCCTACGAGCAGTACTTC. It encodes CASSPPGTTSSYEQYF.